Each of the 10 T cell receptor beta chains below was sequenced from the same sample in a study of graft-versus-host responses after intestinal transplantation. Clones were sequenced by immunoSEQ multiplex PCR, and TCRdb holds only the in-frame ones, with some missing. This table holds over 10,000 clones, about 80% found once. Processing released intraepithelial and lamina propria lymphocytes from the graft tissue. This specimen was ileum tissue, taken less than 150 days after intestinal transplantation. The source of these receptors is a human patient who received an intestinal transplant, so some T cells may come from the graft donor.

This clone has only one observation. The rearrangement links TRBV5-1 to TRBJ1-5; D unclear. V shed 0 bases and J shed 1 base, with 5 bases lying between them. This CDR3 has 14 amino acids. Germline V gene sequence: CDR1 SGHRS, CDR2 YFSETQ. As DNA, the CDR3 is TGCGCCAGCAGCTTGGGGCCGAGCAATCAGCCCCAGCATTTT. Translated: CASSLGPSNQPQHF. Supplemented by reference TRBV5-1 and TRBJ1-5, the full variable domain reads KAGVTQTPRYLIKTRGQQVTLSCSPISGHRSVSWYQQTPGQGLQFLFEYFSETQRNKGNFPGRFSGRQFSNSRSEMNVSTLELGDSALYLCASSLGPSNQPQHFGDGTRLSIL.

V usage is TRBV6-6 and J usage is TRBJ2-7; D not certain. This CDR3 is built from 12 residues. Germline V gene sequence: CDR1 MNHNY, CDR2 SVGAGI (reference sequence). The V end was cut by 2 bases, the J end by 5 bases, with 7 bases between. CDR3 region: CASSYIANEQYF. The CDR3 region has the DNA TGTGCCAGCAGTTACATAGCTAACGAGCAGTACTTC.

The gene calls are TRBV2 and TRBJ1-1, with D possibly matching TRBD1 (5 bases). The CDR3 is 12 residues long. Per germline, CDR1 SNHLY and CDR2 FYNNEI. The germline V and J ends were trimmed by 3 bases and 4 bases, with 6 bases remaining between them. The CDR3 DNA is TGTGCCAGCAGTGAGGGGCCCACTGAAGCTTTCTTT. Protein: CASSEGPTEAFF.

The gene calls are TRBV7-2 and TRBJ2-3; TRBD2 matches 7 bases. The CDR3 is 16 residues long. The germline V gene encodes CDR1 SGHTA and CDR2 FQGNSA. J was trimmed by 0 bases and V by 3 bases; bases with no gene match: 6. The CDR3 loop is CASSLGSGVSTDTQYF. The CDR3, as DNA: TGTGCCAGCAGCTTGGGCAGCGGGGTTAGCACAGATACGCAGTATTTT.

This clone was picked up a small number of times. The V gene is TRBV5-6, the J gene TRBJ2-3; 8 bases are a match to TRBD2. Trimming cost V 5 bases and J 2 bases; bases outside gene matches: 7. The CDR3 runs 15 residues. Germline V gives CDR1 SGHDT, CDR2 YYEEEE. The CDR3 region has the DNA TGTGCCAGCAGTGACGCGGGACTAGACACAGATACGCAGTATTTT. As protein: CASSDAGLDTDTQYF.

The rearrangement uses TRBV9 and TRBJ2-1, with TRBD2 matching 9 bases. Germline CDR1 reads SGDLS; CDR2 reads YYNGEE. J lost 8 bases, V lost 5 bases, and 11 bases had no gene match. The CDR3 loop spans 15 amino acids. The chain's CDR3 is CASSRAGGEWHEQFF. Here the CDR3 DNA reads TGTGCCAGCAGTCGGGCGGGAGGGGAGTGGCATGAGCAGTTCTTC.

V usage is TRBV7-2 and J usage is TRBJ2-7; 9 bases are shared with TRBD1. CDR1 is SGHTA and CDR2 is FQGNSA in the germline V gene. The CDR3 spans 16 residues. Unmatched junction bases numbered 7, after V lost 0 bases and J lost 4 bases. The CDR3 region is CASSLAPGQGLYEQYF. CDR3 coding DNA: TGTGCCAGCAGCTTAGCCCCGGGACAGGGTTTGTACGAGCAGTACTTC.

The chain has TRBV5-1 and TRBJ2-5, with D possibly matching TRBD1 (6 bases). Germline V gives CDR1 SGHRS, CDR2 YFSETQ. This CDR3 is 15 amino acids long. Trimming cost V 0 bases and J 5 bases, with 14 bases left between them. CDR3 sequence: CASSLAPQGRETQYF. The CDR3 DNA follows: TGCGCCAGCAGCTTGGCTCCACAGGGTCGGGAGACCCAGTACTTC.

The chain uses TRBV5-1 and TRBJ1-3; D remains unclear. CDR3 length: 16 residues. From germline, CDR1 is SGHRS and CDR2 YFSETQ. Trimming removed 0 bases at V and 0 bases at J, with 10 bases between. Here the CDR3 DNA reads TGCGCCAGCAGCTTGGGGTTCGAGAGCTCTGGAAACACCATATATTTT. It translates to CASSLGFESSGNTIYF.

The gene calls are TRBV28 and TRBJ2-7, with 11 bases matching TRBD1. The germline gives CDR1 MDHEN, CDR2 SYDVKM. The CDR3 spans 15 residues. V lost 3 bases to trimming and J lost 3 bases; unmatched junction nucleotides: 4. CDR3 sequence: CASSFVGTGGYEQYF. The CDR3 nucleotides read TGTGCCAGCAGTTTTGTCGGGACAGGGGGCTACGAGCAGTACTTC.